A single sample is the source of the 30 T cell receptor beta chains below, sequenced in a study of blood T cell repertoires in COVID-19. The table came from immunoSEQ multiplex PCR; TCRdb's copy has only in-frame clones and leaves some out. The table has roughly 150,000 clones, around 74% seen once. The sequenced sample was peripheral blood. All receptors come from a man in his 70s with acute or convalescent COVID-19.

With regard to this clone: Other DNA sequences from this sample encode an identical CDR3 as well. The chain has TRBV3-1 (or the pseudogene TRBV3-2) and TRBJ1-3, with TRBD1 identical over 7 bases. V gave up 4 bases and J gave up 0 bases; unmatched junction bases: 3. The CDR3 extends over 15 amino acids. Germline V gene lookup returns CDR1 LGHDT and CDR2 YNNKEL (reference sequence). This CDR3 is CASSPGQSSGNTIYF. Written as DNA, the CDR3 is TGTGCCAGCAGCCCGGGACAGTCCTCTGGAAACACCATATATTTT.

The V call is TRBV9, the J call TRBJ1-1; TRBD1 aligns across 10 bases. This CDR3 comprises 13 residues. With V trimmed by 2 bases and J by 10 bases, 5 bases remained unmatched. Germline V lookup: CDR1 SGDLS, CDR2 YYNGEE. CDR3 DNA sequence: TGTGCCAGCAGCGTCGGACAGGGGGTTGCAGCTTTCTTT. Translating gives CASSVGQGVAAFF.

The rearrangement joins TRBV24-1 to TRBJ2-6, with 7 bases lining up with TRBD1. Per germline, CDR1 KGHDR and CDR2 SFDVKD. The CDR3 totals 18 residues. After removal of 3 bases from V and 0 bases from J, the junction contained 7 bases not matched to a gene. The CDR3 DNA is TGTGCCACCAGTGATGCACCGGGACAGAGCTCTGGGGCCAACGTCCTGACTTTC. It specifies CATSDAPGQSSGANVLTF.

V gene TRBV18 combines with J gene TRBJ1-1; D is perhaps TRBD1 (5 bases). The V gene lost 2 bases and the J gene lost 5 bases, with 9 bases spanning the gap. The germline V gene encodes CDR1 KGHSH and CDR2 LQKENI. This CDR3 is built from 13 residues. The CDR3 DNA sequence: TGTGCCAGCTCACCAGACAGTATTACTGAAGCTTTCTTT. Protein: CASSPDSITEAFF. The full variable domain, rest sourced from reference TRBV18 and TRBJ1-1, is NAGVMQNPRHLVRRRGQEARLRCSPMKGHSHVYWYRQLPEEGLKFMVYLQKENIIDESGMPKERFSAEFPKEGPSILRIQQVVRGDSAAYFCASSPDSITEAFFGQGTRLTVV.

The J gene is TRBJ2-3, the V gene TRBV3-1 (or the pseudogene TRBV3-2); 8 bases fit TRBD2. The germline CDR1 and CDR2 sequences are LGHDT and YNNKEL (reference sequence). With 1 base clipped from V and 4 bases from J, the junction kept 4 bases outside the gene matches. The CDR3 has 15 amino acids. CDR3 nucleotide sequence: TGTGCCAGCAGCCAAGTAAGCGGGAGTTCAGATACGCAGTATTTT. Translated, it gives CASSQVSGSSDTQYF.

The chain combines TRBV6-6 with TRBJ2-7, with TRBD1 identical over 8 bases. Germline loops: CDR1 MNHNY, CDR2 SVGAGI (reference sequence). The CDR3 length is 16 residues. Germline trimming cut 0 bases from V and 4 bases from J; bases unmatched to any gene: 8. Written as DNA, the CDR3 is TGTGCCAGCAGTTACTCGGCAGGGGGCCCCTTTTACGAGCAGTACTTC. Its translation: CASSYSAGGPFYEQYF.

The chain couples TRBV6-1 to TRBJ1-3; D call uncertain. V lost 0 bases and J lost 0, with 12 bases in between. The CDR3 has 17 residues. Germline V gives CDR1 MNHNS, CDR2 SASEGT. Here the CDR3 reads CASSEAASTSSGNTIYF. Written as DNA, the CDR3 is TGTGCCAGCAGTGAAGCGGCTAGTACGAGCTCTGGAAACACCATATATTTT.

This clone was detected once. The CDR3 DNA reads TGCGCCAGCAGCTTCGGGAACACTGAAGCTTTCTTT. This translates into CASSFGNTEAFF. This rearrangement joins TRBV5-1 to TRBJ1-1, with unresolved D. In germline, CDR1 is SGHRS, CDR2 YFSETQ. V lost 2 bases and J 1 base, leaving 3 bases between the germline ends. CDR3 length: 12 residues. The full variable domain, completed using reference TRBV5-1 and TRBJ1-1, is KAGVTQTPRYLIKTRGQQVTLSCSPISGHRSVSWYQQTPGQGLQFLFEYFSETQRNKGNFPGRFSGRQFSNSRSEMNVSTLELGDSALYLCASSFGNTEAFFGQGTRLTVV.

Remarks on this clone: This sequence may be a read error, since a much larger clone differs from it by one base. The V gene is TRBV28, the J gene TRBJ1-1; the match to TRBD1 covers 7 bases. CDR3 length: 13 amino acids. The junction had 3 bases not matched to a gene; V was cut back by 7 bases and J by 1 base. Germline V gene sequence: CDR1 MDHEN, CDR2 SYDVKM. CDR3 amino acids: CASTRTGNTEAFF. The CDR3 DNA sequence: TGTGCCAGCACCCGGACAGGGAACACTGAAGCTTTCTTT.

This chain uses TRBV11-2 with TRBJ2-7, with D tentatively TRBD2 (6 bases). Per germline, CDR1 SGHAT and CDR2 FQNNGV. The germline V and J ends were trimmed by 4 bases and 5 bases, with 18 bases remaining between them. This CDR3 is built from 15 residues. The CDR3 nucleotides are TGTGCCAGCAGCTCCTCCGGAGGGATAACAGACGAGCAGTACTTC. Its translation: CASSSSGGITDEQYF.

This chain connects TRBV5-1 to TRBJ2-2; tentative D call: TRBD1 (6 bases). Germline CDR1 reads SGHRS; CDR2 reads YFSETQ. Trimming took 5 bases from V and 1 from J, leaving 9 bases between them. This CDR3 has 14 amino acids. The CDR3 DNA reads as TGCGCCAGCAGGTCGACAGGGAACACCGGGGAGCTGTTTTTT. Its protein is CASRSTGNTGELFF.

This clone has only a few counts. The V call is TRBV19, the J call TRBJ1-1; a weak D match, TRBD1 (5 bases). V was pared by 3 bases and J by 4 bases, with 12 bases between. The CDR3 extends over 14 amino acids. From germline, CDR1 is LNHDA and CDR2 SQIVND (reference sequence). CDR3: CASSILMGGTEAFF. The CDR3 DNA reads TGTGCCAGTAGTATTTTGATGGGGGGCACTGAAGCTTTCTTT. Complete variable domain (other parts from reference TRBV19 and TRBJ1-1): DGGITQSPKYLFRKEGQNVTLSCEQNLNHDAMYWYRQDPGQGLRLIYYSQIVNDFQKGDIAEGYSVSREKKESFPLTVTSAQKNPTAFYLCASSILMGGTEAFFGQGTRLTVV.

This chain connects TRBV5-1 to TRBJ2-3, with 7 bases aligning to TRBD2. From germline, CDR1 is SGHRS and CDR2 YFSETQ. V lost 2 bases, J lost 1 base, and 7 bases stayed unmatched. There are 16 residues in the CDR3. CDR3 region: CASSLAGTTGTDTQYF. CDR3 DNA: TGCGCCAGCAGCTTAGCCGGGACTACAGGCACAGATACGCAGTATTTT.

This sequence joins TRBV9 and TRBJ2-5; tentative D call: TRBD2 (5 bases). Germline CDR1 SGDLS, CDR2 YYNGEE. V was trimmed by 4 bases and J by 4 bases, leaving 17 bases between them. The CDR3 sequence is 15 residues long. CDR3 DNA: TGTGCCAGCAGCCTAAGCACCACTAGTTCAGAGACCCAGTACTTC. It codes for CASSLSTTSSETQYF.

This CDR3 is CASSIVLQETQYF. The DNA of the CDR3 is TGTGCCAGTAGTATAGTCCTCCAAGAGACCCAGTACTTC. The rearrangement links TRBV19 to TRBJ2-5; D gene ambiguous. The CDR3 sequence is 13 residues long. Between the trimmed V and J ends, which lost 1 base and 1 base, there was a span of 4 bases. Germline V gives CDR1 LNHDA, CDR2 SQIVND (reference sequence).

CDR3 DNA: TGTGCCAGCAGCGTAGGGGATGTGAGACTAGCGGGAGTGGGGGAGCAGTACTTC. Amino acid sequence: CASSVGDVRLAGVGEQYF. The V call is TRBV9, the J call TRBJ2-7; 12 positions match TRBD2. The CDR3 has 18 amino acids. Germline lookup yields CDR1 SGDLS and CDR2 YYNGEE. V lost 0 bases, J lost 7 bases, and 14 bases stayed unmatched.

V usage is TRBV10-2 and J usage is TRBJ1-1, with D hard to call. CDR1 is WSHSY, CDR2 SAAADI, per germline. Trimming removed 5 bases from V and 5 bases from J, with 12 bases in between. This CDR3 has 13 residues. CDR3 loop: CASSPAALTEAFF. CDR3 in DNA: TGCGCCAGCAGTCCCGCCGCGTTAACTGAAGCTTTCTTT.

V is TRBV28 and J is TRBJ1-6; D is ambiguous. This CDR3 contains 14 residues. With 6 bases removed from V and 0 bases from J, the gap between germline ends came to 6 bases. Germline values: CDR1 MDHEN, CDR2 SYDVKM. CDR3 nucleotide sequence: TGTGCCAGCAGCTGGCCCTCCTATAATTCACCCCTCCACTTT. The encoded protein is CASSWPSYNSPLHF.

The rearrangement uses TRBV5-1 and TRBJ1-5, with TRBD1 identical over 7 bases. This CDR3 has 15 amino acids. Germline lookup yields CDR1 SGHRS and CDR2 YFSETQ. After removal of 4 bases from V and 5 bases from J, the junction contained 9 bases not matched to a gene. The CDR3 DNA reads as TGCGCCAGCAGCCGAGACACAGGACAGGATCAGCCCCAGCATTTT. This codes for CASSRDTGQDQPQHF.

The chain links TRBV3-1 (or the pseudogene TRBV3-2) to TRBJ2-5; 13 bases agree with TRBD2. V dropped 6 bases and J dropped 7; count of bases not matched to a gene: 14. Germline values: CDR1 LGHDT, CDR2 YNNKEL (reference sequence). The CDR3 consists of 17 residues. The CDR3 nucleotides are TGTGCCAGCAGAGGGACCACTAGCGGGGGGGCCGATGGGACCCAGTACTTC. Translating gives CASRGTTSGGADGTQYF.

The chain has TRBV11-3 and TRBJ2-3, with 7 bases that match TRBD1. Germline CDR1 SGHNT, CDR2 YENEEA. Germline trimming cut 1 base from V and 4 bases from J; bases unmatched to any gene: 2. The CDR3 has 14 amino acids. CDR3 in DNA: TGTGCCAGCAGCTTAGGTACAGGGGCAGATACGCAGTATTTT. Protein: CASSLGTGADTQYF.

The V call is TRBV15, the J call TRBJ2-1, with a tentative D call TRBD1 (5 bases). Germline V gives CDR1 LNHNV, CDR2 YYDKDF (reference sequence). V was clipped by 6 bases and J by 5 bases, with 11 bases between them. This CDR3 is 13 amino acids long. The CDR3 spells CATRTEFNNEQFF. Here the CDR3 DNA reads TGTGCCACCAGGACAGAGTTCAACAATGAGCAGTTCTTC. Based on the CDR3 plus reference TRBV15 and TRBJ2-1, the full variable domain is DAMVIQNPRYQVTQFGKPVTLSCSQTLNHNVMYWYQQKSSQAPKLLFHYYDKDFNNEADTPDNFQSRRPNTSFCFLDIRSPGLGDTAMYLCATRTEFNNEQFFGPGTRLTVL.

This chain connects TRBV5-1 to TRBJ2-1; 13 bases map to TRBD2. V lost 4 bases and J lost 4; bases outside the gene matches: 14. Germline V lookup: CDR1 SGHRS, CDR2 YFSETQ. The CDR3 consists of 19 residues. CDR3 loop: CASSSYWTSGSGGYNEQFF. In nucleotides, the CDR3 is TGCGCCAGCAGCAGCTACTGGACTAGCGGGAGTGGGGGATACAATGAGCAGTTCTTC. Looking up the rest from reference TRBV5-1 and TRBJ2-1 gives the full variable domain: KAGVTQTPRYLIKTRGQQVTLSCSPISGHRSVSWYQQTPGQGLQFLFEYFSETQRNKGNFPGRFSGRQFSNSRSEMNVSTLELGDSALYLCASSSYWTSGSGGYNEQFFGPGTRLTVL.

This clone has a single count. The rearrangement links TRBV5-1 to TRBJ2-3; D gene ambiguous. V gave up 1 base and J gave up 5 bases, with 5 bases separating them. CDR1 is SGHRS and CDR2 is YFSETQ in the germline V gene. The length of the CDR3 is 12 residues. CDR3 coding DNA: TGCGCCAGCAGCTTGTCCCGAGATACGCAGTATTTT. Translating it yields CASSLSRDTQYF.

The chain joins TRBV10-3 to TRBJ1-2, with 9 nucleotides matching TRBD1. The germline V gene encodes CDR1 ENHRY and CDR2 SYGVKD. The CDR3 length is 14 residues. The J segment lost 7 bases and the V segment lost 7 bases, leaving 10 bases of the junction unmatched. CDR3 in DNA: TGTGCCATCAACCGGGTGGACAGGGGCGGTGGCTACACCTTC. Amino acids: CAINRVDRGGGYTF.

CDR3 loop: CASSDGGLYGYTF. CDR3 nucleotide sequence: TGTGCCAGCAGTGACGGGGGACTCTATGGCTACACCTTC. The chain links TRBV2 to TRBJ1-2; tentative D call: TRBD1 (5 bases). The V end lost 3 bases, the J end lost 4 bases, and 9 bases lay between the germline ends. There are 13 residues in the CDR3. Germline values: CDR1 SNHLY, CDR2 FYNNEI.

This clone was observed once. The chain couples TRBV5-1 to TRBJ1-3; TRBD1 is a possible D gene (6 bases). V lost 1 base and J 2 bases, leaving 10 bases between the germline ends. Germline CDR1 SGHRS, CDR2 YFSETQ. This CDR3 is built from 15 residues. CDR3 sequence (DNA): TGCGCCAGCAGCTTGCAGGCAGGGGCTGGAAACACCATATATTTT. Residues: CASSLQAGAGNTIYF.

This CDR3 is CASSQDSGREVYGYTF. The CDR3 DNA sequence: TGTGCCAGCAGCCAAGATTCGGGCAGGGAAGTCTATGGCTACACCTTC. The chain is built from TRBV4-2 and TRBJ1-2, with TRBD1 as a possible D gene (5 bases). This CDR3 is 16 amino acids long. V dropped 0 bases and J dropped 4 bases, with 15 bases sitting between them. Per germline, CDR1 LGHNA and CDR2 YNFKEQ.

The J gene is TRBJ2-5, the V gene TRBV6-2 or TRBV6-3; tentatively, D is TRBD2 (5 bases). V lost 0 bases, J lost 0 bases, and 8 bases lay in between. Germline CDR1 MNHEY, CDR2 SVGEGT. The CDR3 length is 15 residues. CDR3 loop: CASSYSERDQETQYF. The CDR3 nucleotides are TGTGCCAGCAGTTACTCGGAGAGGGACCAAGAGACCCAGTACTTC.

This chain joins TRBV27 and TRBJ1-6, with D unresolved. This CDR3 contains 14 residues. Trimming took off 2 bases at V and 8 bases at J, with 10 bases between the two ends. Germline-derived CDR1 and CDR2 are MNHEY and SMNVEV (reference sequence). The CDR3 here is CASSLRGNHSPLHF. The CDR3 DNA reads as TGTGCCAGCAGTTTACGAGGGAATCATTCACCCCTCCACTTT.